This T cell receptor beta chain came from a study of response to subunit inactivated influenza vaccine. Using its own MiXCR run on the RT-PCR reads, TCRdb lists one record per CDR3 protein. The table has more than 550,000 distinct CDR3 sequences, approximately 12% seen once. The sample holds many counts of this clonotype. Trimming stripped 2 bases from V and 2 bases from J, with 9 bases between. Germline V gives CDR1 SGHTA, CDR2 FQGNSA. The CDR3 spans 14 residues. V usage is TRBV7-2 and J usage is TRBJ1-2; D gene ambiguous. This receptor was obtained from a man aged 45 to 65 who received an inactivated influenza vaccine. This specimen was PBMCs from blood, taken on the day of vaccination. The CDR3 here is CASSLSRLNYGYTF. The DNA for the CDR3 is TGTGCCAGCAGCTTATCTCGTTTGAACTATGGCTACACCTTC.